These 16 T cell receptor beta chains share one sample of origin, sequenced in a study of blood T cell repertoires in COVID-19 (dated by TCRdb to 2018 to 2021). Receptor amplification or capture employed the immunoSEQ multiplex PCR assay. Sourced from immuneACCESS, this table was stored by TCRdb with only in-frame sequences that have V and J called. A share of the clones is absent; for the studies checked, an unresolved V gene accounts for under half, and the remainder has no known explanation. The sample includes hundreds of thousands of clones, with about 89% observed a single time. Roughly 1.6% of the sample is taken by the ten largest. The sample comprised peripheral blood. Receptor source: a woman between 40 and 50 years old who had recovered from COVID-19.

V usage is TRBV15 and J usage is TRBJ1-1, with D hard to call. The germline V and J ends were trimmed by 0 bases and 1 base, with 9 bases remaining between them. This CDR3 has 15 residues. The germline V gene encodes CDR1 LNHNV and CDR2 YYDKDF (reference sequence). Written as DNA, the CDR3 is TGTGCCACCAGCAGAGATCTGACGGGGAACACTGAAGCTTTCTTT. This codes for CATSRDLTGNTEAFF.

CDR3 in amino acids: CATHPQGNTIYF. The CDR3 DNA is TGTGCCACCCACCCTCAGGGAAACACCATATATTTT. This chain joins TRBV10-3 and TRBJ1-3; D is unclear. V was cut by 10 bases and J by 4 bases, with 11 bases left in between. The CDR3 runs to 12 residues. The germline V gene encodes CDR1 ENHRY and CDR2 SYGVKD.

J is TRBJ1-4 and V is TRBV6-5; TRBD1 aligns across 8 bases. The CDR3 is 13 residues long. With 5 bases clipped from V and 5 bases from J, the junction kept 1 base outside the gene matches. Germline CDR1 is MNHEY and CDR2 is SVGAGI. CDR3 amino acids: CASSRDRNEKLFF. CDR3 DNA: TGTGCCAGCAGTAGGGACAGGAATGAAAAACTGTTTTTT.

The V gene is TRBV6-5, the J gene TRBJ1-2; TRBD1 is a possible D gene (5 bases). Germline V gene data show CDR1 as MNHEY and CDR2 as SVGAGI. The CDR3 runs 14 residues. Trimming cost V 5 bases and J 3 bases, with 13 bases left between them. In DNA form, the CDR3 reads TGTGCCAGCAGTCAGGGTCCCAGGGACTATGGCTACACCTTC. As protein: CASSQGPRDYGYTF.

The J gene is TRBJ2-7, the V gene TRBV19, with a tentative D call TRBD1 (6 bases). V lost 5 bases to trimming and J lost 0 bases, with 11 bases between them. CDR3 length: 14 residues. Looked up from germline, CDR1 is LNHDA and CDR2 is SQIVND (reference sequence). CDR3 nucleotide sequence: TGTGCCAGTAGTGTAGGACAGAGCTCCTACGAGCAGTACTTC. Encoded protein: CASSVGQSSYEQYF.

This clone came up a few times. V gene TRBV2 combines with J gene TRBJ1-6, with TRBD1 identical over 7 bases. Germline values: CDR1 SNHLY, CDR2 FYNNEI. V trimming: 8 bases; J trimming: 8 bases; junction bases outside the gene matches: 15. This CDR3 contains 16 residues. The CDR3 here is CASARVGRGYDSPLHF. The CDR3 DNA sequence: TGTGCCAGCGCAAGGGTCGGCAGGGGGTATGATTCACCCCTCCACTTT.

The gene calls are TRBV5-1 and TRBJ2-7; D possibly corresponds to TRBD1 (5 bases). The CDR3 is 14 amino acids. Trimming took off 1 base at V and 2 bases at J, with 10 bases between the two ends. CDR1 and CDR2 (germline): SGHRS, YFSETQ. Written as DNA, the CDR3 is TGCGCCAGCAGCTTGTCAGGGTCCCCCTACGAGCAGTACTTC. This translates into CASSLSGSPYEQYF.

In this sample, this clone turned up a few times. V usage is TRBV11-1 and J usage is TRBJ2-5; D might be TRBD1 (5 bases). V shed 1 base and J shed 4 bases, with 16 bases lying between them. The germline V gene has CDR1 SGHAT and CDR2 FQDESV (reference sequence). The CDR3 is 16 amino acids. CDR3 loop: CASSLEGLQGGETQYF. In DNA, the CDR3 is TGTGCCAGCAGCTTAGAGGGTCTCCAGGGTGGAGAGACCCAGTACTTC.

V gene TRBV19 combines with J gene TRBJ2-3; 10 nucleotides line up with TRBD1. Unmatched junction bases numbered 7, after V lost 5 bases and J lost 5 bases. This CDR3 comprises 15 residues. Germline CDR1 is LNHDA and CDR2 is SQIVND (reference sequence). DNA for the CDR3: TGTGCCAGTAGTGGGGCCGGGACAGGGGAAGATACGCAGTATTTT. It yields the protein CASSGAGTGEDTQYF.

This chain joins TRBV5-1 and TRBJ2-7; tentative D call: TRBD2 (6 bases). The CDR3 spans 14 residues. The V end lost 4 bases, the J end lost 6 bases, and 17 bases lay between the germline ends. Germline lookup yields CDR1 SGHRS and CDR2 YFSETQ. The CDR3 protein is CASSPWAGWGEQYF. The CDR3 nucleotides read TGCGCCAGCAGCCCTTGGGCGGGGTGGGGCGAGCAGTACTTC.

In this sample, this clone turned up once. The chain recombines TRBV2 with TRBJ1-4; a weak D match, TRBD1 (5 bases). Germline CDR1 is SNHLY and CDR2 is FYNNEI. V lost 2 bases to trimming and J lost 11 bases, with 24 bases between them. The CDR3 has 17 residues. The CDR3 nucleotides are TGTGCCAGCAGTGAAAGGGTTGGAGTTGGGGCCCTAGGGAAACTGTTTTTT. Protein product: CASSERVGVGALGKLFF.

V gene TRBV5-1 combines with J gene TRBJ2-3, with a weak D call TRBD2 (6 bases). The CDR3 has 17 amino acids. Germline CDR1 SGHRS, CDR2 YFSETQ. Trimming cost V 4 bases and J 0 bases, with 18 bases left between them. In nucleotides, the CDR3 is TGCGCCAGCAGCCGGTTACCCGGGGGAGAGAGCACAGATACGCAGTATTTT. Amino acids: CASSRLPGGESTDTQYF.

V and J are TRBV27 and TRBJ2-3, with D unresolved. V dropped 7 bases and J dropped 6 bases, with 23 bases sitting between them. This CDR3 is 16 amino acids long. Germline V gene data show CDR1 as MNHEY and CDR2 as SMNVEV (reference sequence). The chain's CDR3 is CASTPKDRRYGDTQYF. The CDR3 DNA is TGTGCCAGCACCCCGAAGGATCGTCGTTACGGGGATACGCAGTATTTT.

The chain couples TRBV6-6 to TRBJ1-3; perhaps TRBD1 as D (5 bases). V was trimmed by 2 bases and J by 3 bases, leaving 11 bases between them. The CDR3 loop spans 15 amino acids. CDR1 MNHNY and CDR2 SVGAGI come from the germline V gene (reference sequence). The CDR3 DNA reads as TGTGCCAGCAGTTACGGCAGGGAGGTTGGAAACACCATATATTTT. Its protein product is CASSYGREVGNTIYF.

The chain has TRBV10-2 and TRBJ2-2, with D maybe TRBD1 (5 bases). Trimming left V 6 bases short and J 11 bases short, with 10 bases between. This CDR3 comprises 11 residues. The V gene's germline CDR1 is WSHSY and CDR2 SAAADI. In DNA, the CDR3 is TGCGCCAGCAGCACAGGTCACGAGCTGTTTTTT. This codes for CASSTGHELFF.

The V call is TRBV28, the J call TRBJ2-1; the D gene is possibly TRBD1 (5 bases). The CDR3 length is 12 residues. Germline assignment: CDR1 MDHEN and CDR2 SYDVKM. Deletions cut 4 bases from V and 11 bases from J, with 12 bases between. This CDR3 is CASSSVQGKQFF. The DNA for the CDR3 is TGTGCCAGCAGTTCGGTGCAGGGCAAGCAGTTCTTC.